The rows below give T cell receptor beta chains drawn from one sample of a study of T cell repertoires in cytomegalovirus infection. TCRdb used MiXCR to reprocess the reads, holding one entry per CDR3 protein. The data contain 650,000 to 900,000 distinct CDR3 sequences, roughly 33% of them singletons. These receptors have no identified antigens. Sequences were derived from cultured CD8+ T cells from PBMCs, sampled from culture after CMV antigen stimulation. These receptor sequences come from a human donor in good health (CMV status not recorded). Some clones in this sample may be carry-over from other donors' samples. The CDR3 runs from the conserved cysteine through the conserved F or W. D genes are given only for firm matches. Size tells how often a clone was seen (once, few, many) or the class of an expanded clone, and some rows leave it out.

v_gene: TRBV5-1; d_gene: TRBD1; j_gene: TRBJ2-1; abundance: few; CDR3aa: CASSSEPGQGSSYNEQFF; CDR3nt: TGCGCCAGCAGCTCGGAACCGGGACAGGGGAGTTCCTACAATGAGCAGTTCTTC
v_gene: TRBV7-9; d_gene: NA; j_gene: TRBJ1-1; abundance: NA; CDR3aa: CASSISQAAVTEAFF; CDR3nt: TGTGCCAGCAGCATCTCTCAGGCAGCCGTCACTGAAGCTTTCTTT
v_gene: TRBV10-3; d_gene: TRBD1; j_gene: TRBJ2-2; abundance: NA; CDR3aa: CAISRDSPTGELFF; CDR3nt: TGTGCCATCAGCCGGGACAGCCCCACCGGGGAGCTGTTTTTT
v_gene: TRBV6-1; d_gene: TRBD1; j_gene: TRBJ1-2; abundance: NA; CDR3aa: CASTWRQGAAHYGYTF; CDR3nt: TGTGCCAGCACCTGGCGACAGGGGGCGGCTCACTATGGCTACACCTTC
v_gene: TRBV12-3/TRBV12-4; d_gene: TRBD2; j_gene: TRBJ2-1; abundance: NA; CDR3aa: CASSLRGGGASNEQFF; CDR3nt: TGTGCCAGCAGTTTAAGGGGCGGGGGGGCCTCCAATGAGCAGTTCTTC
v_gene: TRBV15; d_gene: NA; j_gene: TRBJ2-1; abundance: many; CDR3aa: CATSRDRSSYNEQFF; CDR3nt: TGTGCCACCAGCAGAGATAGGAGCTCCTACAATGAGCAGTTCTTC
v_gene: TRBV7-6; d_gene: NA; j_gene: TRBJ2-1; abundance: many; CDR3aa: CASSLGAGSYNEQFF; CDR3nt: TGTGCCAGCAGCTTAGGGGCGGGCAGCTACAATGAGCAGTTCTTC
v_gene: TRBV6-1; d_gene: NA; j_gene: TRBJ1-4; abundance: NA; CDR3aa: CASTEGWGESEKLFF; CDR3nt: TGTGCCAGCACCGAGGGCTGGGGGGAAAGTGAAAAACTGTTTTTT
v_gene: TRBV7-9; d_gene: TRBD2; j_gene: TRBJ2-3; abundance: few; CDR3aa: CASSLWEGGTDTQYF; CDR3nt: TGTGCCAGCTCTCTCTGGGAGGGCGGGACAGATACGCAGTATTTT
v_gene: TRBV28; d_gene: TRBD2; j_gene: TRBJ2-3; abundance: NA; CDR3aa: CASSLDLAGEDTQYF; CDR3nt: TGTGCCAGCAGCTTAGACCTAGCGGGGGAGGATACGCAGTATTTC
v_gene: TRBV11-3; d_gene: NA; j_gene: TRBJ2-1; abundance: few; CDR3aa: CASSQGDSSNEQFF; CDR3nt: TGTGCCAGCAGCCAAGGGGACTCCTCGAATGAGCAGTTCTTC
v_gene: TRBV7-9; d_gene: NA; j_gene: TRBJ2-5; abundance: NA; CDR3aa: CVSRPGGPRGAQYF; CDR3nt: TGTGTCAGCAGACCAGGGGGGCCAAGGGGAGCCCAGTACTTC
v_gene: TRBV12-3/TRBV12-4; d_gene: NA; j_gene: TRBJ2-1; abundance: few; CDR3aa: CASTAGAGREIEQFF; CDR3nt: TGTGCCAGCACCGCGGGGGCTGGGAGGGAAATTGAGCAGTTCTTC
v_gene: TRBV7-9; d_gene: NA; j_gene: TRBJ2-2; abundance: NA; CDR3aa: CASTFGGPDTGELFF; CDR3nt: TGTGCCAGCACCTTTGGGGGGCCGGACACCGGGGAGCTGTTTTTT
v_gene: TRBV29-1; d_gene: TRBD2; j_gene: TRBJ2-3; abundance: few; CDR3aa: CSGGLAGLGDTQYF; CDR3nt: TGCAGCGGGGGACTAGCGGGGCTCGGGGATACGCAGTATTTT
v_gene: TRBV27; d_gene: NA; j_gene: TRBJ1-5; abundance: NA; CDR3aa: CASSPLHSSNQPQHF; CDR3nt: TGTGCCAGCAGTCCCCTCCACTCTAGCAATCAGCCCCAGCATTTT
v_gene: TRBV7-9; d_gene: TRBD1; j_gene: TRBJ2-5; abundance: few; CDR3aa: CASSVDRGSQETQYF; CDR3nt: TGTGCCAGCAGCGTGGACAGGGGAAGCCAAGAGACCCAGTACTTC
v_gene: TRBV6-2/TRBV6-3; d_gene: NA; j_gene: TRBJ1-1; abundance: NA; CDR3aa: CASTRGHPNTEAFF; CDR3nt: TGTGCCAGCACGAGAGGACACCCAAACACTGAAGCTTTCTTT